The clone carrying this T cell receptor (beta chain) showed up just a few times. The antigen remains undetermined. TCR beta libraries were built with iRepertoire HTBI primers and Arm-PCR of CDR3 regions. TCRdb ran MiXCR on the multiplex PCR reads and lists one entry per CDR3 protein. This table holds around 460,000 distinct CDR3 sequences, roughly a fifth found once. The data belong to a study of regulatory T cells in long-lasting Graves disease. About the research overall: Patients with persistent Graves' disease had over 5 years of antithyroid drugs and persistent TSH receptor antibodies. Study-level points and caveats: Peripheral blood was the sole material, not thyroid tissue.

V dropped 5 bases and J dropped 2; count of bases not matched to a gene: 8. The CDR3 consists of 15 residues. Time point indicated: persistent/refractory GD, antithyroid drugs over 5 years with positive TRAb. Researchers made the TCR library from RNA that was extracted from PBMCs. The chain carries TRBV12-3 or TRBV12-4 and TRBJ2-7, with 8 bases aligning to TRBD2. The sequence was obtained from a female donor with Graves disease. The sample consisted of peripheral blood mononuclear cells (PBMCs), taken when the disease was refractory, from a patient treated with antithyroid drugs. The CDR3 DNA sequence: TGTGCCAGCAGTACCCCGGGGGGGCTCACCTACGAGCAGTACTTC. Its protein product is CASSTPGGLTYEQYF.